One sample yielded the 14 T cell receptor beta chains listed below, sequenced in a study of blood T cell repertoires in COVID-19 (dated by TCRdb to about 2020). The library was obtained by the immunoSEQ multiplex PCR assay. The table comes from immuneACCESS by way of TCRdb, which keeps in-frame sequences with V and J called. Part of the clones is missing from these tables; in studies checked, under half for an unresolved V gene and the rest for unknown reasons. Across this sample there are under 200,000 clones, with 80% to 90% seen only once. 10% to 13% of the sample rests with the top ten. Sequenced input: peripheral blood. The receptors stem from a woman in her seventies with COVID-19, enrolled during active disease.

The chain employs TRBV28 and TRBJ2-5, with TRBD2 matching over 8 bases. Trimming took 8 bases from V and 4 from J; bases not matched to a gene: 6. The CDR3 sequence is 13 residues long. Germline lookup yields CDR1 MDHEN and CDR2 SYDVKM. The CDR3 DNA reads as TGTGCCAGCGGGGTAGCGGGGCCAGAGACCCAGTACTTC. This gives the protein CASGVAGPETQYF.

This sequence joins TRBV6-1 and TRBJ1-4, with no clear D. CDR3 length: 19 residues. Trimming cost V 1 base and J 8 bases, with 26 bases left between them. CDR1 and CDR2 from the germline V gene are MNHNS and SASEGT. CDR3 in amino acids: CASSEGGAGILARLEKLFF. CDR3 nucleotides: TGTGCCAGCAGTGAAGGGGGAGCGGGTATTCTCGCGCGTTTGGAAAAACTGTTTTTT.

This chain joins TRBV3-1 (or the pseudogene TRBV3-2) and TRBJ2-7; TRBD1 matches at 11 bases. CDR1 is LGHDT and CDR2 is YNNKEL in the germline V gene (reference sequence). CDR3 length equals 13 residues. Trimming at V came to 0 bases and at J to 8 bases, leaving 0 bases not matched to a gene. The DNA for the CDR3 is TGTGCCAGCAGCCAAGAGGACAGGGGGCAGCAGTACTTC. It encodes CASSQEDRGQQYF.

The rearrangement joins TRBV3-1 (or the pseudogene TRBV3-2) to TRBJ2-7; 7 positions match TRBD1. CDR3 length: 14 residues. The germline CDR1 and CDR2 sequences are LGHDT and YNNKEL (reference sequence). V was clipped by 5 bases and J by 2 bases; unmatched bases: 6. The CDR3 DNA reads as TGTGCCAGCAGCGATCGGGACAGCCCCTACGAGCAGTACTTC. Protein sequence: CASSDRDSPYEQYF.

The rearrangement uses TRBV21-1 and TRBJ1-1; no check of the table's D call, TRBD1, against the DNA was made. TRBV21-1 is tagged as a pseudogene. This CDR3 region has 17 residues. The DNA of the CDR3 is TGTGCCAGCAGCAAATTAGGGTGGACAGGTGAAAACACTGAAGCTTTCTTT. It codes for CASSKLGWTGENTEAFF.

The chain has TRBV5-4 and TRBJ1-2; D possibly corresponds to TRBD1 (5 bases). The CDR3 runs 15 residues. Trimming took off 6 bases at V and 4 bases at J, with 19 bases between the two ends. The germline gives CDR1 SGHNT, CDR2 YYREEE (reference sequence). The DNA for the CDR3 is TGTGCCAGCACCTGGGGCCGTCAGGGCCCCTATGGCTACACCTTC. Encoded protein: CASTWGRQGPYGYTF. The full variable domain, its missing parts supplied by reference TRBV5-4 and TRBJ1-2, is ETGVTQSPTHLIKTRGQQVTLRCSSQSGHNTVSWYQQALGQGPQFIFQYYREEENGRGNFPPRFSGLQFPNYSSELNVNALELDDSALYLCASTWGRQGPYGYTFGSGTRLTVV.

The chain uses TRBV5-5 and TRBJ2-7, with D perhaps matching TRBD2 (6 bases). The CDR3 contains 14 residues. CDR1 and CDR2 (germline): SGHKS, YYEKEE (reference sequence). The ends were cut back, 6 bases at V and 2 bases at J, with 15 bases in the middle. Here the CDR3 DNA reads TGTGCCAGCACCCTGGGAGGTACTCCCTACGAGCAGTACTTC. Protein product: CASTLGGTPYEQYF.

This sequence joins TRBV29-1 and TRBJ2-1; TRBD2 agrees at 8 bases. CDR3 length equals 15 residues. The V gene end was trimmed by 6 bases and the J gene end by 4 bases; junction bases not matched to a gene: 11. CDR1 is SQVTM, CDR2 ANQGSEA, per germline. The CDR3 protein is CSVPTGAGGYNEQFF. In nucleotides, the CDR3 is TGCAGCGTACCCACCGGGGCGGGGGGATACAATGAGCAGTTCTTC.

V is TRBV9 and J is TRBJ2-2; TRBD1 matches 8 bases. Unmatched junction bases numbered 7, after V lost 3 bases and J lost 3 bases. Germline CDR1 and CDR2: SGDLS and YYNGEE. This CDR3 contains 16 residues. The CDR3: CASSDNRDRYTGELFF. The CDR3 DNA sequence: TGTGCCAGCAGCGACAACCGGGACAGGTACACCGGGGAGCTGTTTTTT.

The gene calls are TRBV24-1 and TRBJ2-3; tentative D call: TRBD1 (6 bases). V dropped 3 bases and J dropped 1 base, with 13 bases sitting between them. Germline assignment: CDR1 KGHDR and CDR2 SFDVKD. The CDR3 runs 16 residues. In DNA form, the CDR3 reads TGTGCCACCAGTGATATCAGGGGAGAGGGCACAGATACGCAGTATTTT. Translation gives CATSDIRGEGTDTQYF.

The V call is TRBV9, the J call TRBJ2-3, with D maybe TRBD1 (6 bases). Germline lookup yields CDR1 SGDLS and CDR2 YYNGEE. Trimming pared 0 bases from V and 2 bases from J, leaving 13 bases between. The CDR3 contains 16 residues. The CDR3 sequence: CASSVVSGETTDTQYF. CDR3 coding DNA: TGTGCCAGCAGCGTAGTGTCAGGGGAAACCACAGATACGCAGTATTTT.

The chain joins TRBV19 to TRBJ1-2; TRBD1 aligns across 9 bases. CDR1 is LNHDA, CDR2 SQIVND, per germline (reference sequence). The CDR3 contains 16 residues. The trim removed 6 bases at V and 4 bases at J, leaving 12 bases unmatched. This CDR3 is CASRSGTGFGSYGYTF. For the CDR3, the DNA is TGTGCCAGTAGGTCCGGGACAGGGTTCGGGAGCTATGGCTACACCTTC.

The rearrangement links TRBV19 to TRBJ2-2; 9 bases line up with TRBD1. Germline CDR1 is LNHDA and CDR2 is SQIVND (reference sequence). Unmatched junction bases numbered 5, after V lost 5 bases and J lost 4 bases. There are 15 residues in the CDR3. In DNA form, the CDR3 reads TGTGCCAGTAGTTGGGGACAGGGAAGCACCGGGGAGCTGTTTTTT. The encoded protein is CASSWGQGSTGELFF.

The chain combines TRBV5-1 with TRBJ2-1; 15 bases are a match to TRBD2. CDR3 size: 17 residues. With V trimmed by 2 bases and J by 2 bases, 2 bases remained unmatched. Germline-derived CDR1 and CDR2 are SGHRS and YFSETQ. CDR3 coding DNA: TGCGCCAGCAGCTTTGGACTAGCGGGGGGGACCTACAATGAGCAGTTCTTC. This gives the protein CASSFGLAGGTYNEQFF. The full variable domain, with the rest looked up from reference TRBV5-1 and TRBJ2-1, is KAGVTQTPRYLIKTRGQQVTLSCSPISGHRSVSWYQQTPGQGLQFLFEYFSETQRNKGNFPGRFSGRQFSNSRSEMNVSTLELGDSALYLCASSFGLAGGTYNEQFFGPGTRLTVL.